This T cell receptor (beta chain) was documented in a study of Graves' ophthalmopathy and Graves' hyperthyroidism. Broader study findings: Detection in blood was also observed for most expanded thyroid clonotypes above 0.001 frequency. Ophthalmopathy progression was predicted by the model at 55% to 71% sensitivity and 72% to 80% specificity.

Per germline, CDR1 SEHNR and CDR2 FQNEAQ (reference sequence). The CDR3 extends over 15 amino acids. The V end was cut by 1 base, the J end by 0 bases, with 9 bases between. This clonotype was seen many times. Its antigen is undetermined. The sequenced template was RNA, covering the TCR beta CDR3 region. First-round RT-PCR with HTBI primers preceded a second-round multiplex PCR. TCRdb ran MiXCR on the multiplex PCR reads and lists one entry per CDR3 protein. There are about 620,000 distinct CDR3 sequences in the sample; about 24% occur only once, and approximately 7.7% lies in the top ten. The chain carries TRBV7-9 and TRBJ1-2; D is unresolved. Sequencing used peripheral blood. This TCR derives from a woman aged 18-30 years with stable Graves' hyperthyroidism. Some clones in this sample may be carry-over from other donors' samples. The DNA of the CDR3 is TGTGCCAGCAGCTTAGAGGTCAGCCCTAACTATGGCTACACCTTC. Encoded protein: CASSLEVSPNYGYTF.